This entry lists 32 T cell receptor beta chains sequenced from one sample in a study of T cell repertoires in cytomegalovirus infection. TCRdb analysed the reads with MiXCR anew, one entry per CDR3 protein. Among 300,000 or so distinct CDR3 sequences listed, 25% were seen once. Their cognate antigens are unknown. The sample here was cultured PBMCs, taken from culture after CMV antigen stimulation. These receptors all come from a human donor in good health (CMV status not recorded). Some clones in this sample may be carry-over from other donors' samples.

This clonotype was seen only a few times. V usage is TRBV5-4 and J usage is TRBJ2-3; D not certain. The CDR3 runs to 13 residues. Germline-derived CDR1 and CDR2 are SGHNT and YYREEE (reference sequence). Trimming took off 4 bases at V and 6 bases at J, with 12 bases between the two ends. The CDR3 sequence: CASSRLGRDTQYF. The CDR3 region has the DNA TGTGCCAGCAGCCGTTTGGGCCGCGATACGCAGTATTTT.

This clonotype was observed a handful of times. The chain's CDR3 is CASSFASYGEQPQHF. Written as DNA, the CDR3 is TGTGCCAGCAGTTTCGCGTCCTACGGGGAGCAGCCCCAGCATTTT. The chain joins TRBV28 to TRBJ1-5; D is undetermined. Germline V gene data show CDR1 as MDHEN and CDR2 as SYDVKM. The length of the CDR3 is 15 residues. V was cut by 3 bases and J by 7 bases, with 16 bases left in between.

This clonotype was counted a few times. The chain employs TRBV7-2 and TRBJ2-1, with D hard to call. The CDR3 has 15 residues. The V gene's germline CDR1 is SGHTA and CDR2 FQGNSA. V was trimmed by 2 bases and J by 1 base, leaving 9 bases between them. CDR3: CASSLFGGSYNEQFF. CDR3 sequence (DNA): TGTGCCAGCAGCTTATTCGGTGGATCCTACAATGAGCAGTTCTTC.

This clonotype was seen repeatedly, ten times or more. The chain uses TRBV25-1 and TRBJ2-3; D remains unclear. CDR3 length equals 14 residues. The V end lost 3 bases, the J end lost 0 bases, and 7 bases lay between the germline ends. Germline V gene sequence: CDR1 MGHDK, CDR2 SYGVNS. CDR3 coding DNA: TGTGCCAGCAGTGAGGAACAGAGCACAGATACGCAGTATTTT. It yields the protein CASSEEQSTDTQYF.

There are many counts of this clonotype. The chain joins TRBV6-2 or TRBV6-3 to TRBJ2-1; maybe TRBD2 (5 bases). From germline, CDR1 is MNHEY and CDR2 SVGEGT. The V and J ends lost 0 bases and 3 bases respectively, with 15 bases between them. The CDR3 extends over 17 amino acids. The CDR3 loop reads CASSYSAVANSYNEQFF. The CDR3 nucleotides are TGTGCCAGCAGTTACTCGGCGGTAGCGAACAGCTACAATGAGCAGTTCTTC.

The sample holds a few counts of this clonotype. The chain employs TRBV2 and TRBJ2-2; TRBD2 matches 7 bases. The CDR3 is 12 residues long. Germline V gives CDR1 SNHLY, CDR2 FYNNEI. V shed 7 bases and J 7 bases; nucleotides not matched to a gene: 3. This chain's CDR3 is CASTLADGELFF. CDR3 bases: TGTGCCAGCACCCTAGCGGACGGGGAGCTGTTTTTT. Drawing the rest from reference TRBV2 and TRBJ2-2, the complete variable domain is EPEVTQTPSHQVTQMGQEVILRCVPISNHLYFYWYRQILGQKVEFLVSFYNNEISEKSEIFDDQFSVERPDGSNFTLKIRSTKLEDSAMYFCASTLADGELFFGEGSRLTVL.

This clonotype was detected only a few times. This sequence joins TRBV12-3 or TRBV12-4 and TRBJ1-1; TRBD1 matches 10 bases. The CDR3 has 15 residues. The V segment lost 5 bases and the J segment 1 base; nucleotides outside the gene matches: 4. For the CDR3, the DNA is TGTGCCAGCAGTACGACAGGGGGCGCGAACACTGAAGCTTTCTTT. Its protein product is CASSTTGGANTEAFF.

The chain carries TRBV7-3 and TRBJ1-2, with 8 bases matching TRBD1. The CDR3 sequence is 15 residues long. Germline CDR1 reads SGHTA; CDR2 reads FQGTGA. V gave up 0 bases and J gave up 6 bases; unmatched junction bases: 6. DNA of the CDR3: TGTGCCAGCAGCTTAACGGCAGGGGGCCAGAATGGCTACACCTTC. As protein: CASSLTAGGQNGYTF.

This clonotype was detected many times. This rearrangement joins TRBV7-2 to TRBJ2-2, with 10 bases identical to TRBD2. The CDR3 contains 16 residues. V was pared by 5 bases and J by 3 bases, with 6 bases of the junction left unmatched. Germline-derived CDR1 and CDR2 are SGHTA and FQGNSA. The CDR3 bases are TGTGCCAGCAGCATAAGCGGGAGGGTCTACACCGGGGAGCTGTTTTTT. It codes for CASSISGRVYTGELFF. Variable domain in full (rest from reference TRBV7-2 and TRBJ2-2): GAGVSQSPSNKVTEKGKDVELRCDPISGHTALYWYRQSLGQGLEFLIYFQGNSAPDKSGLPSDRFSAERTGGSVSTLTIQRTQQEDSAVYLCASSISGRVYTGELFFGEGSRLTVL.

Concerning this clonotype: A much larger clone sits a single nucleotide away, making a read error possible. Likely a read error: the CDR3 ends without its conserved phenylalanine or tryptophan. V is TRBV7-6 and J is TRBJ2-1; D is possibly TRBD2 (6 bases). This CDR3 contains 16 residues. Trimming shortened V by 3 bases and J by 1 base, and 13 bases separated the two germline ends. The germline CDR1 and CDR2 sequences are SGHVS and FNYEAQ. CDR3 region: CASSLEGLRSYNEQFL. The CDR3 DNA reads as TGTGCCAGCAGCTTGGAGGGCCTTCGGTCCTACAATGAGCAGTTCCTC.

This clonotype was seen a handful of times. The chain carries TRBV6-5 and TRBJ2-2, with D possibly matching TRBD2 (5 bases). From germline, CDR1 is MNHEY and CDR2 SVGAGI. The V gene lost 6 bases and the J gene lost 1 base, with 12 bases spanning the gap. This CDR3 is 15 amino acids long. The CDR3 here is CASRSTSLNTGELFF. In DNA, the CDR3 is TGTGCCAGCAGAAGCACTAGTTTGAACACCGGGGAGCTGTTTTTT.

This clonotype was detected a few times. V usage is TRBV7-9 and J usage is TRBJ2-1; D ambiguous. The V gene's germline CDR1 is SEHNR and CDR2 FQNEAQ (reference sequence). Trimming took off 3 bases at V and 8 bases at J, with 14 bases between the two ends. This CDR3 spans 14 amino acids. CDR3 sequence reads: CASSFEAQHHEQFF. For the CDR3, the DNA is TGTGCCAGCAGCTTCGAGGCCCAACACCATGAGCAGTTCTTC.

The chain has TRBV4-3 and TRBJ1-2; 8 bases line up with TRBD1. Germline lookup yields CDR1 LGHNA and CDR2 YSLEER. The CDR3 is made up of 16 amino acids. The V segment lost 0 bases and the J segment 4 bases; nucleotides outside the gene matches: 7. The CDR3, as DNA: TGCGCCAGCAGCCAAGATGCAGGGGGCGCGGGCTATGGCTACACCTTC. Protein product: CASSQDAGGAGYGYTF.

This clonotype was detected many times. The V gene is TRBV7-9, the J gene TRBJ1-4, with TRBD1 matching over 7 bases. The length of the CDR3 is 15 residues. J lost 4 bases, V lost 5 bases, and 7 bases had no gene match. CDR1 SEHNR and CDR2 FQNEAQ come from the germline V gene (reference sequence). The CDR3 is CASSTAGTDNEKLFF. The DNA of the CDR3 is TGTGCCAGCAGCACCGCCGGGACAGATAATGAAAAACTGTTTTTT.

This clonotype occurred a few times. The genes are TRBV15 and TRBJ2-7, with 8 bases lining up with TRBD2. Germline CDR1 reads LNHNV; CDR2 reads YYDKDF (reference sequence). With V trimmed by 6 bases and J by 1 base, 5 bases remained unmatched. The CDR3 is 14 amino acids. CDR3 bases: TGTGCCACCAGACAGCGGGGGATTTCCTACGAGCAGTACTTC. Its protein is CATRQRGISYEQYF.

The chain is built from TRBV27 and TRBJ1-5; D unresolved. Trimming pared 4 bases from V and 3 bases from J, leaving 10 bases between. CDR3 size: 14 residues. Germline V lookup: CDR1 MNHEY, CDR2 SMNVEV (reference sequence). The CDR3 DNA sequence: TGTGCCAGCAGTTCTCCGGACGCCAATCAGCCCCAGCATTTT. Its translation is CASSSPDANQPQHF.

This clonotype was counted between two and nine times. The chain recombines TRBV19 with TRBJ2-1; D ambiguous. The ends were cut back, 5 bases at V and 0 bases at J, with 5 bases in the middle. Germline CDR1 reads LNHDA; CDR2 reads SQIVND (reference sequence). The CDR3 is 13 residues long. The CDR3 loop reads CASSESSYNEQFF. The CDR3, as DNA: TGTGCCAGTAGTGAGAGCTCCTACAATGAGCAGTTCTTC.

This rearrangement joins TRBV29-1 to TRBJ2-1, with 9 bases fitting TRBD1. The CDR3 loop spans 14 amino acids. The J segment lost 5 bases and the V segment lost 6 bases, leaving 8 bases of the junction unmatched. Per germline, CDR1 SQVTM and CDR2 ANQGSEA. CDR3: CSVPNRGRNNEQFF. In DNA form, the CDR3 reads TGCAGCGTGCCGAACAGGGGGCGGAACAATGAGCAGTTCTTC.

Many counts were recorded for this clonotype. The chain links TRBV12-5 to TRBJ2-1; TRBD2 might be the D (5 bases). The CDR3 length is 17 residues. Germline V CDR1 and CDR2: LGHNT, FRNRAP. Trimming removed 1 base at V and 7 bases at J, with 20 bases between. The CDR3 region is CASGLGPLADLMNEQFF. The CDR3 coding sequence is TGTGCTAGTGGTTTGGGCCCCCTAGCTGACTTAATGAATGAGCAGTTCTTC. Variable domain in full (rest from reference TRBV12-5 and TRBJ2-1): DARVTQTPRHKVTEMGQEVTMRCQPILGHNTVFWYRQTMMQGLELLAYFRNRAPLDDSGMPKDRFSAEMPDATLATLKIQPSEPRDSAVYFCASGLGPLADLMNEQFFGPGTRLTVL.

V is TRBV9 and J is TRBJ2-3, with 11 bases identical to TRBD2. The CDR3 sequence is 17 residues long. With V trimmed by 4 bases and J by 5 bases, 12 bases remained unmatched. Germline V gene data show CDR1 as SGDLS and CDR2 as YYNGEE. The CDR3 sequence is CASSSRGSGRALDTQYF. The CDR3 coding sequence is TGTGCCAGCAGCTCAAGAGGTAGCGGGAGGGCGTTAGATACGCAGTATTTT. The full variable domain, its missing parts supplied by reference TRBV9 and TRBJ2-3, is DSGVTQTPKHLITATGQRVTLRCSPRSGDLSVYWYQQSLDQGLQFLIQYYNGEERAKGNILERFSAQQFPDLHSELNLSSLELGDSALYFCASSSRGSGRALDTQYFGPGTRLTVL.

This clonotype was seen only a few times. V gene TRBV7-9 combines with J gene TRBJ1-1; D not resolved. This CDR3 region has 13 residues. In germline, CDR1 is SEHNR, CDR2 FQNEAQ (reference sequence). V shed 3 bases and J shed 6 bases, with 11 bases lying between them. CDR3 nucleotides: TGTGCCAGCAGCTTTCATGGGCGCCCTGAAGCTTTCTTT. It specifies CASSFHGRPEAFF.

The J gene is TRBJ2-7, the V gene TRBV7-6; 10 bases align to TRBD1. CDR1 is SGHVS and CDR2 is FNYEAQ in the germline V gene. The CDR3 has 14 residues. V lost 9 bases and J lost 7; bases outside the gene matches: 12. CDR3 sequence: CARELGTGVREQYV. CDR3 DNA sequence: TGTGCCAGAGAGTTGGGGACAGGGGTTCGAGAGCAGTACGTC.

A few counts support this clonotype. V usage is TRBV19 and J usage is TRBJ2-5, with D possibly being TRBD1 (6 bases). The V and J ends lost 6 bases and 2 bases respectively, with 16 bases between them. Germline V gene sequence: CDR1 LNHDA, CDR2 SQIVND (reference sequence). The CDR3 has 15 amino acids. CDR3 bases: TGTGCCAGTAGCCTAAACCACAGGGCTCAAGAGACCCAGTACTTC. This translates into CASSLNHRAQETQYF.

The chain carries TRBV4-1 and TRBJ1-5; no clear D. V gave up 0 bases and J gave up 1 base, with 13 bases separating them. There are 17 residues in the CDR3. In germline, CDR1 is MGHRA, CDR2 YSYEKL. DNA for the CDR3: TGCGCCAGCAGCCAAGATTTGACTAACCCGAGCAATCAGCCCCAGCATTTT. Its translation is CASSQDLTNPSNQPQHF.

The DNA for the CDR3 is TGTGCCAGCAGTTTAGGTACTAGCCTATCCTCCTACGAGCAGTACTTC. This codes for CASSLGTSLSSYEQYF. This chain links TRBV27 with TRBJ2-7, with D tentatively TRBD2 (6 bases). V was shortened by 2 bases and J by 0 bases, with 14 bases between the two germline ends. The germline CDR1 and CDR2 sequences are MNHEY and SMNVEV (reference sequence). The length of the CDR3 is 16 residues.

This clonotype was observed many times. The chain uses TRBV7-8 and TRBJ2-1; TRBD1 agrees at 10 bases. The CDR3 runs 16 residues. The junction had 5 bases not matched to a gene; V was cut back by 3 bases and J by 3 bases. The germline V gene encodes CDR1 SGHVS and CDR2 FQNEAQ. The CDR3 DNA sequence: TGTGCCAGCAGCTTGACAGGGGGCGGCCTCTACAATGAGCAGTTCTTC. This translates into CASSLTGGGLYNEQFF.

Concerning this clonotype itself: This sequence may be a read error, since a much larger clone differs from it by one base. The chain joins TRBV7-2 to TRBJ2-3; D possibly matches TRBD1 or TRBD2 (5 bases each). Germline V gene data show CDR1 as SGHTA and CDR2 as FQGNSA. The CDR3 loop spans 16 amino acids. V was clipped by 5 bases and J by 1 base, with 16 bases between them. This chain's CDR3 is CASSVGAGAGTDTQYF. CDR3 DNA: TGTGCCAGCAGCGTAGGGGCGGGCGCGGGCACAGATACGCAGTATTTT.

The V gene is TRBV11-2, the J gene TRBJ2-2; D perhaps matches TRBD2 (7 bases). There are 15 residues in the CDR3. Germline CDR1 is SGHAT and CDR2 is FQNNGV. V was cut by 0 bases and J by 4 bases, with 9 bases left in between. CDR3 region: CASSLDRGATGELFF. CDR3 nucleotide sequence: TGTGCCAGCAGCTTAGATCGGGGGGCCACCGGGGAGCTGTTTTTT.

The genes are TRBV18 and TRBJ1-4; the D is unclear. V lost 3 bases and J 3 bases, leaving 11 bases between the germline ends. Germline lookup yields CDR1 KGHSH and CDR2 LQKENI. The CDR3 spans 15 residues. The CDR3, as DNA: TGTGCCAGCTCACCGCGGCCAGCAGCTAATGAAAAACTGTTTTTT. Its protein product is CASSPRPAANEKLFF.

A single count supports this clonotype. CDR3 loop: CASSQDATGANVLTF. The CDR3 region has the DNA TGTGCCAGCAGCCAAGATGCCACTGGGGCCAACGTCCTGACTTTC. This chain joins TRBV3-1 and TRBJ2-6; D uncertain. Deletions cut 0 bases from V and 2 bases from J, with 5 bases between. The CDR3 extends over 15 amino acids. Germline V CDR1 and CDR2: LGHDT, YNNKEL (reference sequence).

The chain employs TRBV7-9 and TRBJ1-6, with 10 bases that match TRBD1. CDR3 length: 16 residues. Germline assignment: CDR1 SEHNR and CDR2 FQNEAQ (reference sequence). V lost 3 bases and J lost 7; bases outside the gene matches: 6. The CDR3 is CASSFRTGGRNSPLHF. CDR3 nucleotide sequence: TGTGCCAGCAGCTTTCGGACAGGGGGTAGGAATTCACCCCTCCACTTT.

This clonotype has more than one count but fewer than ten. CDR3 residues: CSAPPGGNTEAFF. In nucleotides, the CDR3 is TGCAGTGCTCCCCCCGGGGGGAACACTGAAGCTTTCTTT. The chain is built from TRBV20-1 and TRBJ1-1, with D perhaps matching TRBD1 (5 bases). V lost 5 bases to trimming and J lost 1 base, with 11 bases between them. CDR1 is DFQATT, CDR2 SNEGSKA, per germline (reference sequence). CDR3 size: 13 residues.